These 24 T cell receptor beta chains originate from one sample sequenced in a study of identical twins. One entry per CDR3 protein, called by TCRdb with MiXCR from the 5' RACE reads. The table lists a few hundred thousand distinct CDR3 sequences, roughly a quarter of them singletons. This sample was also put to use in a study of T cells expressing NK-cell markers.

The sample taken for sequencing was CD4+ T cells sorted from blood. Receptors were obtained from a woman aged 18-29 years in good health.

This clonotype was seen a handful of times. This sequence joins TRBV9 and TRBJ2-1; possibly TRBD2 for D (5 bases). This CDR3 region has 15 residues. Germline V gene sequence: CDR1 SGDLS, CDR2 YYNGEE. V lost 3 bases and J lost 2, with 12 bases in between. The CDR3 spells CASSADYPTYNEQFF. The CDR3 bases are TGTGCCAGCAGCGCCGACTACCCGACCTACAATGAGCAGTTCTTC. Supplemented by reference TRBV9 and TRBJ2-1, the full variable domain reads DSGVTQTPKHLITATGQRVTLRCSPRSGDLSVYWYQQSLDQGLQFLIQYYNGEERAKGNILERFSAQQFPDLHSELNLSSLELGDSALYFCASSADYPTYNEQFFGPGTRLTVL.

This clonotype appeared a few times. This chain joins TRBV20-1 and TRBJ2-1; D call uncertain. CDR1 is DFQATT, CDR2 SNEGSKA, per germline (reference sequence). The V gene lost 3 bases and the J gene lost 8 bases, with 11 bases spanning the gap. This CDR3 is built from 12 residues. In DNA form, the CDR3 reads TGCAGTGCTAGCGACCGAACGGATGAGCAGTTCTTC. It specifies CSASDRTDEQFF.

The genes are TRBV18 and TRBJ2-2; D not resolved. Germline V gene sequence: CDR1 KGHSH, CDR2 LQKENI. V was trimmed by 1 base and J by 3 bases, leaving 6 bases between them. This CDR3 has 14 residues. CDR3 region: CASSPRLDTGELFF. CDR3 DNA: TGTGCCAGCTCACCACGTCTGGACACCGGGGAGCTGTTTTTT.

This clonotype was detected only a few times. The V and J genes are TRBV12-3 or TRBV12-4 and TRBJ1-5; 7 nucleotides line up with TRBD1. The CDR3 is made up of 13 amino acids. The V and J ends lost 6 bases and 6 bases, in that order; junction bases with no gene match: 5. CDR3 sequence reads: CASRQGLAQPQHF. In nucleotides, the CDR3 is TGTGCCAGCAGACAGGGGTTGGCTCAGCCCCAGCATTTT.

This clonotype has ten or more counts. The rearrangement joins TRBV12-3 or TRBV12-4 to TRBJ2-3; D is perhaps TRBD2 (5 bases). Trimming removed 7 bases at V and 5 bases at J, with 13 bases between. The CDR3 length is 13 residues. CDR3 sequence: CASTWIGEDTQYF. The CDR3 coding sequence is TGTGCCAGCACTTGGATCGGGGAAGATACGCAGTATTTT.

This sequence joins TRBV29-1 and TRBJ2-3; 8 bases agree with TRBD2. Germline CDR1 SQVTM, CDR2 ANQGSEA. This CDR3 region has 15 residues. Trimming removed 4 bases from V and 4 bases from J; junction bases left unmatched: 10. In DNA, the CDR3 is TGCAGCGTTGGCGATCCGCGGGGGGTTGCAGATACGCAGTATTTT. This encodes CSVGDPRGVADTQYF.

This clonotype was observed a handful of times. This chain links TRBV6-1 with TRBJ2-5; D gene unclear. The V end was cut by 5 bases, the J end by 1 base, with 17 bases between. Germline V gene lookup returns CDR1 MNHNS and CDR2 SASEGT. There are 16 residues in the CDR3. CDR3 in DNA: TGTGCCAGCAGTCGCGCCTTCCAGAGTATCCAAGAGACCCAGTACTTC. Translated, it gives CASSRAFQSIQETQYF.

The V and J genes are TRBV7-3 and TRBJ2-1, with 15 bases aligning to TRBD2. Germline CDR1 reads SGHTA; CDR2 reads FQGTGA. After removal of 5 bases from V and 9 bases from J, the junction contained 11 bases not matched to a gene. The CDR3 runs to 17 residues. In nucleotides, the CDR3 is TGTGCCAGCAGCCCAAGGACTAGCGGGGGGGTGGATGGTGAGCAGTTCTTC. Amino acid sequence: CASSPRTSGGVDGEQFF. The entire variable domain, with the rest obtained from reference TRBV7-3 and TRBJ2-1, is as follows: GAGVSQTPSNKVTEKGKYVELRCDPISGHTALYWYRQSLGQGPEFLIYFQGTGAADDSGLPNDRFFAVRPEGSVSTLKIQRTERGDSAVYLCASSPRTSGGVDGEQFFGPGTRLTVL.

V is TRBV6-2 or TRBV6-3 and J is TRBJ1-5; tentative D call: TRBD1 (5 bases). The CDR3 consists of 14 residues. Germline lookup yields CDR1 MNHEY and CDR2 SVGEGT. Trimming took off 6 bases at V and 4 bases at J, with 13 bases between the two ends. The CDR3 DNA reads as TGTGCCAGCAGAAATAGGGGTGAGAATCAGCCCCAGCATTTT. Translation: CASRNRGENQPQHF.

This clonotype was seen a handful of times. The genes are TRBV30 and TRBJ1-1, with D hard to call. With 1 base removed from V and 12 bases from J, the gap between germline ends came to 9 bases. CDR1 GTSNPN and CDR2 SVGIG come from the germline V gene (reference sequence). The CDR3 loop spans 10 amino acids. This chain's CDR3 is CAWSGGRTFF. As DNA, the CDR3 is TGTGCCTGGAGTGGAGGGAGGACTTTCTTT.

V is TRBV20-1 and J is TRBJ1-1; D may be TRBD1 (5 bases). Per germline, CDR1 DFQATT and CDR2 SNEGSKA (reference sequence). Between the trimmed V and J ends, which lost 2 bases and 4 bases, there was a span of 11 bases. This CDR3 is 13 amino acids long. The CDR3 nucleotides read TGCAGTGCTAGACCGGGGGTAGTCACTGAAGCTTTCTTT. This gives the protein CSARPGVVTEAFF.

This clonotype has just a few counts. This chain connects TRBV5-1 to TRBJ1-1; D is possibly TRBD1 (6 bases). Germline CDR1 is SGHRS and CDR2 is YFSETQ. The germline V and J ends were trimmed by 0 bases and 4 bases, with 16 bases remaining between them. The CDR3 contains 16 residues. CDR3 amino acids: CASSLGPRTGPTEAFF. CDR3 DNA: TGCGCCAGCAGCTTGGGTCCCCGAACAGGGCCCACTGAAGCTTTCTTT.

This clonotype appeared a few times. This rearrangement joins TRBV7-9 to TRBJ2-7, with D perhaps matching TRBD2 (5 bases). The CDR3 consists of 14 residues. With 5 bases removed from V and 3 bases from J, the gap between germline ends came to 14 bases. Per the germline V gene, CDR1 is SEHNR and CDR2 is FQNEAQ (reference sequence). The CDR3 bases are TGTGCCAGCAGCCCGGGGATTCGAGGCTACGAGCAGTACTTC. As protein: CASSPGIRGYEQYF.

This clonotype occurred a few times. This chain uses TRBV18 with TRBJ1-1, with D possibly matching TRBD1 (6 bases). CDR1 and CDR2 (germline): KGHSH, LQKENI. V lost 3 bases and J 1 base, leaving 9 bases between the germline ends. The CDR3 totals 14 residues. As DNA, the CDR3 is TGTGCCAGCTCACCGCCAGGGGCGAACACTGAAGCTTTCTTT. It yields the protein CASSPPGANTEAFF.

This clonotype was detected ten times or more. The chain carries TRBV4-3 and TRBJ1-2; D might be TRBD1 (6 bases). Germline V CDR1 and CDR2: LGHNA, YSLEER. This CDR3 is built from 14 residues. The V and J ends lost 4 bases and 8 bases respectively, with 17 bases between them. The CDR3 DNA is TGCGCCAGCAGCCGGGTTGGGGGGCGCGAGGGCTACACCTTC. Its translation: CASSRVGGREGYTF.

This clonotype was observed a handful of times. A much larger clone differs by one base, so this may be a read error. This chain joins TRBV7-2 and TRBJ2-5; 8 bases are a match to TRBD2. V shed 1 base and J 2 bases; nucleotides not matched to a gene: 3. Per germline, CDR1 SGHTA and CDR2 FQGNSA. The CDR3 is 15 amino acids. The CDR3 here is CASSLVPGGQETQYF. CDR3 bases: TGTGCCAGCAGCTTAGTTCCGGGAGGGCAAGAGACCCAGTACTTC.

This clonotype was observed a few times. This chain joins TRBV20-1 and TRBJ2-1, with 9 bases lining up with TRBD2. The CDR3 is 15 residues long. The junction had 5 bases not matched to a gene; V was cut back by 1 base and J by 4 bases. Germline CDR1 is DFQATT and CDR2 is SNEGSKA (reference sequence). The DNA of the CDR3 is TGCAGTGCTAGAGCTGCGGGAGGGGCTTACAATGAGCAGTTCTTC. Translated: CSARAAGGAYNEQFF.

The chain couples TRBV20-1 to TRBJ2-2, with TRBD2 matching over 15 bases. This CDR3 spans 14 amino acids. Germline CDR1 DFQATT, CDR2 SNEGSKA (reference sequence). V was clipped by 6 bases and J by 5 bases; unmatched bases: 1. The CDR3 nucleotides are TGCAGTGCGGGGACTAGCGGGAGGACCGGGGAGCTGTTTTTT. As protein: CSAGTSGRTGELFF.

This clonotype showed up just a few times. CDR3 loop: CATSREGYGYTF. In nucleotides, the CDR3 is TGTGCCACCAGCAGAGAAGGTTATGGCTACACCTTC. The genes are TRBV15 and TRBJ1-2; D gene ambiguous. The CDR3 has 12 residues. Germline V gives CDR1 LNHNV, CDR2 YYDKDF (reference sequence). Trimming stripped 0 bases from V and 5 bases from J, with 4 bases between. Using reference TRBV15 and TRBJ1-2 for the parts outside the CDR3, the full variable domain is DAMVIQNPRYQVTQFGKPVTLSCSQTLNHNVMYWYQQKSSQAPKLLFHYYDKDFNNEADTPDNFQSRRPNTSFCFLDIRSPGLGDTAMYLCATSREGYGYTFGSGTRLTVV.

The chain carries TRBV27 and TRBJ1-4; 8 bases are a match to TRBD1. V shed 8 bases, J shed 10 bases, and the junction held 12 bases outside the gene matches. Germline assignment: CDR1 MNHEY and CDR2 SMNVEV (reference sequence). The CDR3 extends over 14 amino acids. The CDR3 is CASGTAGGRGKLFF. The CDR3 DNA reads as TGTGCCAGCGGGACCGCAGGGGGCAGGGGAAAACTGTTTTTT.

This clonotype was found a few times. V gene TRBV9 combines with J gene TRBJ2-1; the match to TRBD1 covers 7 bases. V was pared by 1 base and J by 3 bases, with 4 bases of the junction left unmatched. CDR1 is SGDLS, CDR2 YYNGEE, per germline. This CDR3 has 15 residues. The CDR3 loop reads CASSVQGGDYNEQFF. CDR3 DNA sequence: TGTGCCAGCAGCGTACAAGGGGGCGACTACAATGAGCAGTTCTTC.

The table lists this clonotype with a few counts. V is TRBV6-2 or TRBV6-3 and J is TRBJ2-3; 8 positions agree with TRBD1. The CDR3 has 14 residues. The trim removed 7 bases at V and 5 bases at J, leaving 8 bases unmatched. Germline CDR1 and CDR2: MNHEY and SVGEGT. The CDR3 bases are TGTGCCAGCAACCTCGAGACAGGGGTAGATACGCAGTATTTT. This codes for CASNLETGVDTQYF.

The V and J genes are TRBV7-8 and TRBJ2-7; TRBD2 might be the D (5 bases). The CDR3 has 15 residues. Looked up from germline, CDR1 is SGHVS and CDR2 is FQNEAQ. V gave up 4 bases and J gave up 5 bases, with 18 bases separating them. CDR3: CASSSKQGPGNEQYF. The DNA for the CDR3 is TGTGCCAGCAGCTCAAAACAAGGACCGGGAAACGAGCAGTACTTC.

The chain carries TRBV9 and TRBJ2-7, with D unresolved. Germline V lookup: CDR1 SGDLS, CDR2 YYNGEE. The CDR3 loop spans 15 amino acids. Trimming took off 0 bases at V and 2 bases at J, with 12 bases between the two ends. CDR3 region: CASSVGATPTYEQYF. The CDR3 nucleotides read TGTGCCAGCAGCGTAGGAGCCACCCCCACCTACGAGCAGTACTTC.